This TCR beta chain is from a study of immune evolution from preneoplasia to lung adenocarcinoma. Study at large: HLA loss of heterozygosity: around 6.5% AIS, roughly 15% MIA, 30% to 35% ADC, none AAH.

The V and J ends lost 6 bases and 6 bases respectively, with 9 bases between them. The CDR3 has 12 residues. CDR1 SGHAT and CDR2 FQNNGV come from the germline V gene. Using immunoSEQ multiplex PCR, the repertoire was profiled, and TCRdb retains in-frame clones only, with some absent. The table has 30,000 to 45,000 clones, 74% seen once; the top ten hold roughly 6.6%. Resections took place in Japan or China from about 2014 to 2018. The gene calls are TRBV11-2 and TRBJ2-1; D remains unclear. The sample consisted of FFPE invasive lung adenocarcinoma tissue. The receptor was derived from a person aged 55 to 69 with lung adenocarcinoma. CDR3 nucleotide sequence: TGTGCCAGCAGAAAAGGAGTCAATGAGCAGTTCTTC. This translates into CASRKGVNEQFF.